The sample holds one count of the clone carrying this T cell receptor (beta chain). The table came from immunoSEQ multiplex PCR; TCRdb's copy has only in-frame clones and leaves some out. The profile covers 100,000 or so clones, with about 86% appearing a single time and about 1.3% taken by the ten largest. Germline V lookup: CDR1 SGHNT, CDR2 YENEEA. V was pared by 1 base and J by 8 bases, with 14 bases between. This CDR3 is 14 amino acids long. This record belongs to a study of control samples from healthy donors and cancer patients. The TCR sequence derives from a woman aged 45-60 years in good health. Sequenced input: blood. This chain links TRBV11-3 with TRBJ1-2, with no clear D. The DNA of the CDR3 is TGTGCCAGCAGCTTAGGTTATCTTGGCAGCGGCTACACCTTC. Protein product: CASSLGYLGSGYTF.